This record concerns one TCR beta chain sequence. The data were taken from a study of T cell clones after liver transplantation. Background on the study: A pre-transplant mixed lymphocyte reaction with TCRbeta sequencing defined graft-donor-reactive clones followed in post-transplant blood.

Only in-frame clones appear in the TCRdb table, and some are missing; sequencing was by immunoSEQ multiplex PCR. Of 93,000 or so clones detected, about 86% appear once; the ten largest clones hold less than 3%. The V end lost 5 bases, the J end lost 0 bases, and 11 bases lay between the germline ends. CDR1 GTSNPN and CDR2 SVGIG come from the germline V gene (reference sequence). This CDR3 comprises 13 residues. The receptor comes from a human patient who received a liver transplant. Some T cells may be graft donor cells. The chain joins TRBV30 to TRBJ2-7; D is possibly TRBD1 or TRBD2 (5 bases each). The sample was CD4+ T cells from blood, taken approximately 45 months after liver transplant. CDR3 sequence reads: CAWVPGGSYEQYF. The CDR3, as DNA: TGTGCCTGGGTTCCTGGGGGCTCCTACGAGCAGTACTTC.